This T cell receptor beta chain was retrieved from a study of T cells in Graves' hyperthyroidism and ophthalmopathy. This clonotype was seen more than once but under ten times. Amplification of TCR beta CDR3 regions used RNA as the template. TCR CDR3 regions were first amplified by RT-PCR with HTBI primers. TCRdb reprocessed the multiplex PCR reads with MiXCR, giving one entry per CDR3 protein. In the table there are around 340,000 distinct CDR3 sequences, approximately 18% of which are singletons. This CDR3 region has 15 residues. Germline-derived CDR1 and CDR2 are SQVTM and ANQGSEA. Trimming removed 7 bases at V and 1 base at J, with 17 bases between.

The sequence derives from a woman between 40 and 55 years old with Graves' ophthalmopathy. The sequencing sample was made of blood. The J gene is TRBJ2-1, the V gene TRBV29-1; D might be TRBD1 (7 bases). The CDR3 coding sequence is TGCAGCGCCCCAAACCCAGGGGGGTCCTACAATGAGCAGTTCTTC. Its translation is CSAPNPGGSYNEQFF.